The present TCR beta chain was sequenced within a study of T cells in Graves' hyperthyroidism and ophthalmopathy. Regions amplified from RNA transcripts were the TCR beta CDR3 regions. HTBI primers drove first-round RT-PCR of the TCR CDR3. TCRdb re-called the multiplex PCR reads through MiXCR, storing one row per CDR3 protein. The sample records around 690,000 distinct CDR3 sequences, roughly 20% being singletons. As regards this clonotype: The CDR3 carries no conserved terminal phenylalanine or tryptophan, so it likely arises from a read error. It is unclear where the CDR3 begins or ends on the DNA, so no DNA is shown, and the CDR3 is as TCRdb lists it.

Exclusions: uncontrolled infection, other autoimmune disease, pregnancy, lactation. Orbital computed tomography and thyroid ultrasound, together with serum TRAb and thyroxine and clinical symptoms, were used for diagnoses. The PBMCs studied were ones that came from 8 to 10 ml fresh peripheral blood. Both ends counted, the CDR3 spans 17 residues. The sequenced material came from blood. The source of this sequence is a man between 25 and 39 years old with Graves' ophthalmopathy. The chain is built from TRBV3-2 and TRBJ2-1; the DNA was not used to check the table's D call, TRBD1. TRBV3-2 is deemed a pseudogene. The CDR3 sequence is CASISSTGGASYNEQFL.